One and the same sample provided the 26 T cell receptor beta chains below, sequenced in a study of vaccination and CD4 T cells after COVID-19 (dated by TCRdb to 2021 to 2024). According to the study, the label for this sample's treatment or condition signals: approximately 10-day PBMC culture with coronavirus spike peptide pools or control peptides (ViraFEST assay). These TCRs' antigens remain unknown. Library construction relied on PCR. The data were produced on an Illumina iSeq 100. DNA from cultured CD4+ T cells was subjected to TCR sequencing with the Oncomine TCR Beta short-read assay at the Johns Hopkins FTIC core. The public sequencing data were trimmed at Q25 with fastp and processed into clonotypes with MiXCR by TCRdb, which kept only in-frame beta chains. Rows with one shared CDR3 protein collapse into an entry with the most common genes and DNA. The sample table records 15,000 or so distinct CDR3 sequences; approximately 53% of these occur just once. Of the sample, about 12% falls within the top ten clones.

Sequencing used CD4+ T cells from blood, cultured in vitro. All receptors derive from a human donor who had recovered from COVID-19.

The V gene is TRBV4-3, the J gene TRBJ2-2; 12 bases are shared with TRBD2. The CDR3 sequence is 18 residues long. Per the germline V gene, CDR1 is LGHNA and CDR2 is YSLEER. V dropped 0 bases and J dropped 0; count of bases not matched to a gene: 2. The CDR3 protein is CASSQDLAGGTNTGELFF. CDR3 DNA sequence: TGCGCCAGCAGCCAAGACCTAGCGGGGGGGACGAACACCGGGGAGCTGTTTTTT.

The CDR3 bases are TGTGCCAGCAGCGCCCAGGGCAATCAGCCCCAGCATTTT. This gives the protein CASSAQGNQPQHF. This chain joins TRBV7-8 and TRBJ1-5; D gene unclear. The CDR3 runs to 13 residues. Trimming took off 5 bases at V and 2 bases at J, with 7 bases between the two ends. Germline lookup yields CDR1 SGHVS and CDR2 FQNEAQ.

Here the CDR3 reads CASTLGGRDTQYF. The CDR3 DNA sequence: TGTGCCAGCACCCTCGGGGGGCGGGATACGCAGTATTTT. The chain couples TRBV7-2 to TRBJ2-3, with D tentatively TRBD2 (7 bases). Germline loops: CDR1 SGHTA, CDR2 FQGNSA. The ends were cut back, 7 bases at V and 6 bases at J, with 14 bases in the middle. The CDR3 covers 13 residues.

A word on this clonotype: The junction departs from the called germline gene at one end, perhaps through a read error. This chain connects TRBV11-2 to TRBJ2-6, with D perhaps TRBD1 (5 bases). The CDR3 totals 16 residues. In germline, CDR1 is SGHAT, CDR2 FQNNGV. This chain's CDR3 is CASSLHWAPGANALTF. The CDR3 bases are TGTGCCAGCAGCTTACATTGGGCGCCTGGGGCCAACGCCCTGACTTTC.

This chain connects TRBV30 to TRBJ1-6; D unclear. In germline, CDR1 is GTSNPN, CDR2 SVGIG (reference sequence). Trimming left V 1 base short and J 10 bases short, with 17 bases between. This CDR3 is 15 amino acids long. The CDR3 here is CAWSGTSGRGSPLHF. The CDR3 nucleotides read TGTGCCTGGAGTGGAACATCGGGGAGAGGGTCACCCCTCCACTTT.

V and J are TRBV6-5 and TRBJ1-5; D remains unclear. This CDR3 is 13 amino acids long. Germline loops: CDR1 MNHEY, CDR2 SVGAGI. The V gene lost 0 bases and the J gene lost 5 bases, with 5 bases spanning the gap. CDR3 nucleotide sequence: TGTGCCAGCAGTTACTCGCGCGATCAGCCCCAGCATTTT. It yields the protein CASSYSRDQPQHF.

Turning to this clonotype: The junction shows a germline mismatch at one end, possibly a read error. The chain links TRBV28 to TRBJ2-7; 11 bases align to TRBD2. Germline V gene data show CDR1 as MDHEN and CDR2 as SYDVKM. The CDR3 extends over 15 amino acids. CDR3 coding DNA: TGTGCCAGCAGTTCTCCCGTAGCGGGAGGGCCCTTATGGGACTTC. Translating gives CASSSPVAGGPLWDF.

This chain connects TRBV20-1 to TRBJ2-1, with TRBD2 as a possible D gene (5 bases). This CDR3 spans 14 amino acids. Trimming pared 0 bases from V and 2 bases from J, leaving 8 bases between. Per germline, CDR1 DFQATT and CDR2 SNEGSKA (reference sequence). CDR3 nucleotide sequence: TGCAGTGCTAGAGAAGAACTAGCCTACAATGAGCAGTTCTTC. Translation: CSAREELAYNEQFF.

This chain uses TRBV7-9 with TRBJ2-2, with unresolved D. CDR3 length: 14 amino acids. The germline CDR1 and CDR2 sequences are SEHNR and FQNEAQ (reference sequence). V was cut by 2 bases and J by 7 bases, with 11 bases left in between. This CDR3 is CASSLRSDHGELFF. CDR3 sequence (DNA): TGTGCCAGCAGCTTAAGAAGCGACCACGGGGAGCTGTTTTTT.

The chain links TRBV20-1 to TRBJ2-5; 7 nucleotides align to TRBD1. Germline CDR1 is DFQATT and CDR2 is SNEGSKA (reference sequence). CDR3 length: 13 residues. V trimming: 8 bases; J trimming: 5 bases; junction bases outside the gene matches: 11. This CDR3 is CSSRDRVQETQYF. The CDR3 DNA reads as TGCAGTTCCCGAGACAGGGTACAGGAGACCCAGTACTTC.

The chain links TRBV20-1 to TRBJ1-6; D is uncertain. The CDR3 sequence is 15 residues long. The V end lost 0 bases, the J end lost 9 bases, and 15 bases lay between the germline ends. Per the germline V gene, CDR1 is DFQATT and CDR2 is SNEGSKA (reference sequence). CDR3 sequence reads: CSARDALIKGSPLHF. In nucleotides, the CDR3 is TGCAGTGCTAGAGATGCCCTCATCAAGGGTTCACCCCTCCACTTT.

The chain combines TRBV11-2 with TRBJ1-6, with D possibly matching TRBD1 (5 bases). Trimming removed 5 bases from V and 7 bases from J, with 18 bases in between. The CDR3 has 16 amino acids. The germline V gene has CDR1 SGHAT and CDR2 FQNNGV. CDR3 bases: TGTGCCAGCAGCCGGGGACTGCCATCCGGGAATTCACCCCTCCACTTT. Its protein product is CASSRGLPSGNSPLHF.

V is TRBV11-3 and J is TRBJ1-1; TRBD1 aligns across 10 bases. The CDR3 is 15 residues long. The V and J ends lost 3 bases and 1 base, in that order; junction bases with no gene match: 2. The germline V gene has CDR1 SGHNT and CDR2 YENEEA. CDR3 sequence (DNA): TGTGCCAGCAGCTTGGGGACAGGGGCGAACACTGAAGCTTTCTTT. It translates to CASSLGTGANTEAFF.

This clonotype was observed a few times. The chain has TRBV2 and TRBJ1-6, with D possibly matching TRBD1 (5 bases). There are 13 residues in the CDR3. CDR1 SNHLY and CDR2 FYNNEI come from the germline V gene. V was clipped by 9 bases and J by 10 bases, with 16 bases between them. The CDR3 coding sequence is TGTGCCAGTTTGAGGGGATCGGGCTCACCCCTCCACTTT. The encoded protein is CASLRGSGSPLHF.

The chain is built from TRBV6-2 or TRBV6-3 and TRBJ2-7; 10 bases fit TRBD2. Germline V gene data show CDR1 as MNHEY and CDR2 as SVGEGT. V was pared by 6 bases and J by 4 bases, with 12 bases of the junction left unmatched. The CDR3 is 16 amino acids. The DNA for the CDR3 is TGTGCCAGCAGCACCGCGAAGGCTAGCGGGGGTTACGAGCAGTACTTC. Encoded protein: CASSTAKASGGYEQYF.

A single count supports this clonotype. This rearrangement joins TRBV7-2 to TRBJ1-2, with 7 bases identical to TRBD1. The CDR3 is 14 amino acids. Germline values: CDR1 SGHTA, CDR2 FQGNSA. J gave up 3 bases and V 5 bases, and 6 bases lay outside the gene matches. The CDR3 region is CASSARQGHYGYTF. DNA for the CDR3: TGTGCCAGCAGCGCCCGACAGGGCCACTATGGCTACACCTTC.

V gene TRBV20-1 combines with J gene TRBJ1-6; D ambiguous. The CDR3 length is 12 residues. In germline, CDR1 is DFQATT, CDR2 SNEGSKA (reference sequence). Trimming removed 5 bases from V and 6 bases from J, with 8 bases in between. DNA for the CDR3: TGCAGTGCTCCCCGTGGTAATTCACCCCTCCACTTT. Translation: CSAPRGNSPLHF.

The chain recombines TRBV30 with TRBJ2-7; TRBD1 agrees at 12 bases. Trimming removed 0 bases from V and 4 bases from J; junction bases left unmatched: 4. CDR1 GTSNPN and CDR2 SVGIG come from the germline V gene (reference sequence). CDR3 size: 15 residues. The CDR3 sequence is CAWSVRDRGLYEQYF. The CDR3 DNA reads as TGTGCCTGGAGTGTACGGGACAGGGGGCTATACGAGCAGTACTTC.

V and J are TRBV11-3 and TRBJ1-1; tentative D call: TRBD1 (5 bases). Deletions cut 5 bases from V and 3 bases from J, with 16 bases between. CDR1 is SGHNT, CDR2 YENEEA, per germline. The CDR3 consists of 15 residues. The CDR3 is CASSRGGGSDTEAFF. Here the CDR3 DNA reads TGTGCCAGCAGCCGGGGCGGGGGGTCTGACACTGAAGCTTTCTTT.

The J gene is TRBJ1-5, the V gene TRBV12-3 or TRBV12-4; 9 bases align to TRBD1. The CDR3 is 17 amino acids. J lost 5 bases, V lost 7 bases, and 15 bases had no gene match. This CDR3 is CASTSDWGTGMDQPQHF. The CDR3 nucleotides read TGTGCCAGCACTTCGGATTGGGGGACAGGGATGGATCAGCCCCAGCATTTT.

V is TRBV7-9 and J is TRBJ1-1, with no clear D. CDR1 is SEHNR, CDR2 FQNEAQ, per germline (reference sequence). The V end lost 5 bases, the J end lost 0 bases, and 7 bases lay between the germline ends. CDR3 length: 13 residues. Here the CDR3 DNA reads TGTGCCAGCAGCGACGGGTTGAACACTGAAGCTTTCTTT. Encoded protein: CASSDGLNTEAFF. Variable domain in full (rest from reference TRBV7-9 and TRBJ1-1): DTGVSQNPRHKITKRGQNVTFRCDPISEHNRLYWYRQTLGQGPEFLTYFQNEAQLEKSRLLSDRFSAERPKGSFSTLEIQRTEQGDSAMYLCASSDGLNTEAFFGQGTRLTVV.

The chain links TRBV10-3 to TRBJ2-1; maybe TRBD2 (5 bases). The CDR3 has 16 amino acids. V lost 6 bases, J lost 0 bases, and 15 bases lay in between. Per germline, CDR1 ENHRY and CDR2 SYGVKD. The CDR3: CAIRGSGRSSYNEQFF. The CDR3 nucleotides are TGTGCCATCAGGGGTTCGGGGAGAAGCTCCTACAATGAGCAGTTCTTC.

J is TRBJ1-5 and V is TRBV2; no firm D call. The CDR3 covers 13 residues. Germline assignment: CDR1 SNHLY and CDR2 FYNNEI. V was pared by 4 bases and J by 4 bases, with 8 bases between. DNA for the CDR3: TGTGCCAGCAGTGTCGGTGGGAATCAGCCCCAGCATTTT. It is translated as CASSVGGNQPQHF. Complete variable domain (other parts from reference TRBV2 and TRBJ1-5): EPEVTQTPSHQVTQMGQEVILRCVPISNHLYFYWYRQILGQKVEFLVSFYNNEISEKSEIFDDQFSVERPDGSNFTLKIRSTKLEDSAMYFCASSVGGNQPQHFGDGTRLSIL.

V gene TRBV2 combines with J gene TRBJ2-2, with a weak D call TRBD2 (6 bases). V was trimmed by 4 bases and J by 2 bases, leaving 11 bases between them. Germline V CDR1 and CDR2: SNHLY, FYNNEI. CDR3 size: 15 residues. CDR3 nucleotide sequence: TGTGCCAGCAGTGGGCTAGCGTCCAACACCGGGGAGCTGTTTTTT. This sequence encodes CASSGLASNTGELFF.

The chain's CDR3 is CAWSRDRGYQSPLHF. The CDR3 region has the DNA TGTGCCTGGAGTCGGGACAGGGGATATCAATCACCCCTCCACTTT. V is TRBV30 and J is TRBJ1-6, with TRBD1 matching 10 bases. The CDR3 covers 15 residues. The germline V gene encodes CDR1 GTSNPN and CDR2 SVGIG (reference sequence). V was pared by 2 bases and J by 10 bases, with 8 bases of the junction left unmatched.

This clonotype was picked up a small number of times. The CDR3 sequence: CASSPRGVRGETQYF. The DNA for the CDR3 is TGCGCCAGCAGCCCCCGTGGCGTTAGGGGGGAGACCCAGTACTTC. This rearrangement joins TRBV5-1 to TRBJ2-5; tentatively, D is TRBD1 (6 bases). The germline gives CDR1 SGHRS, CDR2 YFSETQ. This CDR3 has 15 amino acids. Between the trimmed V and J ends, which lost 4 bases and 5 bases, there was a span of 18 bases.